Listed here is a single TCR beta chain. UMIs and sample barcodes were carried by the TCR alpha and TCR beta cDNA libraries that 5'RACE produced using constant-segment primers. MiXCR, run by TCRdb on the 5' RACE reads, gives a single entry per CDR3 protein. This sample has fewer than 350,000 distinct CDR3 sequences, with more than 15% found just once. This sample is drawn from a study of T-cell memory formation after mild COVID-19. The overall study: TCR clustering was largely donor specific.

Trimming left V 1 base short and J 4 bases short, with 7 bases between. This CDR3 has 13 amino acids. Germline V gives CDR1 SGHVS, CDR2 FNYEAQ. This TCR derives from a man aged 18 to 30 who had mild COVID-19 (a few samples of this study predate the infection). Cell type and time point are not known. The sequenced sample consisted of PBMCs or a T cell subset sorted from them (not recorded which). The chain uses TRBV7-6 and TRBJ2-5; no clear D gene. The CDR3 region is CASSLGPRETQYF. In nucleotides, the CDR3 is TGTGCCAGCAGCTTAGGACCAAGAGAGACCCAGTACTTC. Full variable domain (missing parts from reference TRBV7-6 and TRBJ2-5): GAGVSQSPRYKVTKRGQDVALRCDPISGHVSLYWYRQALGQGPEFLTYFNYEAQQDKSGLPNDRFSAERPEGSISTLTIQRTEQRDSAMYRCASSLGPRETQYFGPGTRLLVL.